Given below is one T cell receptor beta chain in context. The antigen remains unidentified. These data are taken from a study of beta chain features in type 1 diabetes. Study observations and caveats: cDNA-based reads could over-represent cells with high TCR expression. Within each of all four CD4+ subsets, Type 1 diabetes patients had TCRB CDR3s that were moderately but significantly shorter. Sampled from patients, naive, central memory and Treg TCRB repertoires appeared more similar than those sampled from healthy donors.

CDR3 length: 10 amino acids. Deletions cut 2 bases from V and 4 bases from J, with 2 bases between. Germline CDR1 SQVTM, CDR2 ANQGSEA. TCRB transcripts that were expressed got sequenced, as all of the isolated RNA had been reverse transcribed. Several million reads were obtained on average from naive, central memory and regulatory T cell samples. Clones were read by immunoSEQ multiplex PCR, and TCRdb kept only the in-frame ones, dropping some. The table shows 500,000 to 850,000 clones, with over 13% occurring only once. Populations isolated by sorting all had purity greater than 95%. This receptor was identified in a man in his late teens or twenties with type 1 diabetes. The sequencing sample was made of naive CD4+ T cells from blood. The rearrangement uses TRBV29-1 and TRBJ2-5, with D unclear. The CDR3 is CSVERETQYF. The CDR3 DNA is TGCAGCGTTGAACGAGAGACCCAGTACTTC.